The 6 T cell receptor beta chains below all came from one sample that was sequenced in a study of T-cell memory formation after mild COVID-19. TCRdb used MiXCR to reprocess the 5' RACE reads, holding one entry per CDR3 protein. The table lists hundreds of thousands of distinct CDR3 sequences, under 30% of them singletons. Input material: PBMCs or a T cell subset sorted from them (not recorded which). The receptors were sampled from an adult woman who had mild COVID-19 (a few samples of this study predate the infection). Cell type and time point are not known.

The chain is built from TRBV9 and TRBJ2-7, with TRBD1 as a possible D gene (5 bases). CDR3 length equals 14 residues. V lost 0 bases, J lost 4 bases, and 11 bases lay in between. Per the germline V gene, CDR1 is SGDLS and CDR2 is YYNGEE. The CDR3 sequence: CASSVGGAPYEQYF. The CDR3 DNA reads as TGTGCCAGCAGCGTAGGGGGCGCCCCGTACGAGCAGTACTTC.

This clonotype was found a few times. This chain joins TRBV4-3 and TRBJ2-3, with D possibly being TRBD2 (6 bases). V lost 1 base and J lost 3, with 11 bases in between. This CDR3 contains 15 residues. Germline loops: CDR1 LGHNA, CDR2 YSLEER. CDR3: CASSQVVGGTDTQYF. CDR3 bases: TGCGCCAGCAGCCAAGTAGTCGGGGGAACAGATACGCAGTATTTT.

This CDR3 is CSVEVGGPTDTQYF. The DNA for the CDR3 is TGCAGCGTTGAGGTGGGGGGGCCCACAGATACGCAGTATTTT. The chain couples TRBV29-1 to TRBJ2-3; D is possibly TRBD2 (7 bases). Germline assignment: CDR1 SQVTM and CDR2 ANQGSEA. The CDR3 loop spans 14 amino acids. V lost 3 bases and J lost 2, with 12 bases in between.

The V call is TRBV5-6, the J call TRBJ2-7; 10 bases align to TRBD1. V shed 0 bases, J shed 6 bases, and the junction held 6 bases outside the gene matches. CDR3 length: 15 amino acids. CDR1 is SGHDT and CDR2 is YYEEEE in the germline V gene. In DNA form, the CDR3 reads TGTGCCAGCAGCTTGGGAGGGACAGGGGTGGGCGAGCAGTACTTC. It specifies CASSLGGTGVGEQYF.

This clonotype was seen more than once but under ten times. V and J are TRBV7-9 and TRBJ2-7; no reliable D call. This CDR3 is built from 13 residues. V lost 5 bases to trimming and J lost 1 base, with 9 bases between them. Germline CDR1 and CDR2: SEHNR and FQNEAQ (reference sequence). CDR3 sequence reads: CASSPFGSYEQYF. CDR3 nucleotide sequence: TGTGCCAGCAGCCCGTTCGGATCCTACGAGCAGTACTTC. Full variable domain (outside the CDR3, taken from reference TRBV7-9 and TRBJ2-7): DTGVSQNPRHKITKRGQNVTFRCDPISEHNRLYWYRQTLGQGPEFLTYFQNEAQLEKSRLLSDRFSAERPKGSFSTLEIQRTEQGDSAMYLCASSPFGSYEQYFGPGTRLTVT.

This clonotype appeared a few times. CDR3 sequence reads: CASSSTGGGTDTQYF. As DNA, the CDR3 is TGTGCCAGCAGCTCCACAGGGGGCGGCACAGATACGCAGTATTTT. V and J are TRBV7-3 and TRBJ2-3; TRBD1 matches at 9 bases. With V trimmed by 4 bases and J by 1 base, 3 bases remained unmatched. The CDR3 totals 15 residues. Germline V CDR1 and CDR2: SGHTA, FQGTGA.